This T cell receptor beta chain was sequenced for a study of cytomegalovirus exposure and HLA in healthy donors (dated by TCRdb to about 2017). Regarding the research as a whole: According to an earlier analysis of a few hundred of the donors, roughly 180 million T cells yielded 100 million or so unique TCR beta sequences and more than 250 Gb of sequence data. In the later analysis, no new phenotypic data were used to find candidate immune exposures; instead, reliance was placed on TCR beta sequences and their occurrence across donors. An earlier analysis of some 500 of the donors used high-throughput TCR beta sequencing to judge whether each TCR beta V gene segment behaved as functional or pseudogenic. To predict cytomegalovirus infection status, the study combined high-throughput TCR immunosequencing, statistical association of individual TCRs with disease status, and machine learning. Around 320 gigabases of sequencing data and approximately 84 million unique TCR sequences were included in an early release covering over 600 HLA-typed donors. The study aimed to test whether cataloging public T cell receptors could reveal signatures of past pathogen exposure. Donor age, sex, ethnicity and CMV serostatus were compiled together with the repertoire data. On average, around 240,000 unique TCR beta nucleotide sequences were sequenced per donor among 300 to 500 genotyped donors of the cohort, with roughly a sixth of those sequences being non-productive. Along with the roughly 670-subject first cohort, a separate validation cohort of over a hundred different subjects was used. Every discovery cohort repertoire had been produced on one sequencing platform. A later analysis re-analyzed previously published TCR beta repertoires from 550 to 700 donors and added high-resolution HLA genotyping to study TCR occurrence patterns. The genetic ancestry cluster associated with self-reported Caucasian donors included approximately 85% of the 398 genotyped donors. The number of typed donors differed by locus: roughly 620-640 for A, B, C, DRB1 and DQB1; some 500 for DQA1; around 580 for DPA1; and about 450 for DPB1. Both class I and class II loci were covered by HLA typing, at four-digit resolution. The T cell repertoires of 666 subjects were profiled by immunosequencing and related to cytomegalovirus serostatus. A later genetic analysis took genome-wide SNP genotypes for about 60% of the roughly 670 donors and used that subset as a discovery cohort. Because of strong linkage in the cohort, five DR-DQ haplotypes were treated as single units for association and clustering. The research as a whole found: In vitro tests confirmed that three of the cytomegalovirus-associated TCR beta chains recognize cytomegalovirus antigens. Because HLA typing was unavailable for some donors at each locus, only the typed subset was used in association tests. In an earlier analysis of fewer than 750 of the donors, most TCR beta V segments were observed in productive rearrangements about 90% or about 30% of the time, broadly matching IMGT annotations. In the study, 150 to 200 TCR beta chains were listed as associated with cytomegalovirus. Correlated functional status among segregating V segments might be attributable to linkage disequilibrium, but an unknown experimental factor could not be ruled out. Most TCR sequences were observed very rarely across donors, whereas some public TCRs were present in many individuals. At a false discovery rate of 0.05, a later analysis linked under 20,000 TCR beta sequences to specific HLA alleles. The presence/absence analyses assumed that sequencing depth was roughly uniform across donors, and that assumption may not be true. In a later analysis, TCR association rates were found to vary across HLA loci, with the most associated TCRs seen for DRB1 alleles and the fewest for HLA-C alleles. Because counts were too low, fewer than 20 rarely observed V segments, including chromosome 9 orphons, were excluded from the earlier analysis of under 650 of the donors. The cohort was sequenced for TCR beta chains only, and without alpha or paired-chain data the features that could be detected were limited. An association between a missense DCLRE1C variant and V-gene and J-gene trimming of TCR beta chains was found in a later genetic analysis and replicated in an independent cohort. According to the authors, the approach could potentially be generalized to other disease states and immunological phenotypes. CMV serostatus was the only immune exposure information available for the cohort. The classifier was reported to diagnose cytomegalovirus status with high specificity and sensitivity in both the original cohort and the validation cohort. Compared with the 666-donor mean, donors in an Asian-associated ancestry cluster had fewer N-insertions in productive TCRs, according to a later genetic analysis. The 87-base-pair reads could not distinguish some IMGT-functional V segments, including TRBV6-2 and TRBV6-3, so those segments were excluded. In a later analysis, several top co-occurrence clusters were reported to appear linked to parvovirus B19, influenza, CMV and Epstein-Barr virus. In a later analysis, HLA-associated TCR beta chains showed more clonal expansion and lower generation probabilities than non-associated chains that were equally common. When HLA alleles, especially DR and DQ, strongly co-occurred, TCR associations were difficult to assign to individual alleles. According to a later analysis, most CMV-associated TCR beta chains appeared to be HLA-restricted, and the HLA associations seemed to be driven largely by CMV exposure. A further reported finding was that TCR beta sequences accurately predicted the HLA-A and HLA-B alleles for most subjects in the first cohort. A cluster of highly shared sequence variants was judged likely to be a technical artifact of the sequencing pipeline.

Library creation used the immunoSEQ multiplex PCR assay. For the multiplex PCR, a mixture combining 60 forward primers for TCR Vbeta segments and 13 reverse primers for TCR Jbeta segments was used. The CDR3 region of rearranged TCR beta genes was amplified from genomic DNA by a multiplex PCR assay. Amplified TCR beta libraries were sequenced as 87-base-pair reads on the Illumina HiSeq System. On the study's bioinformatics: In a later analysis, about 80 million unique TCR beta chains were counted across the approximately 640 repertoires, and roughly 11 million of these chains were shared by at least two donors. To remove PCR and sequencing errors, raw reads were error-corrected and collapsed into unique sequences using a nearest-neighbor algorithm that merged closely related sequences. CDR3 sequences were aligned to IMGT reference sequences to assign V, D and J gene segments. For a sequence to be retained, a match of at least six nucleotides was required to both a V gene segment and a J gene segment. Rearrangements were called productive when the CDR3 lacked stop codons and stayed in frame with V and J; all others were non-productive. CDR3 was defined by IMGT convention, running from the second conserved V-encoded cysteine to the conserved J-encoded phenylalanine. The earlier analysis of some 600 of the donors excluded sequences that lacked an unambiguous match to a single V gene segment. An earlier analysis of 500 to 600 of the donors classified V segments as functional when productive rearrangements were above 56.7% and as segregating when the standard deviation between donors was above 5%. A statistical classification framework was built for diagnosing cytomegalovirus status from the catalog of TCR beta chain sequences. In a later analysis, V and J genes were assigned by comparing TCR nucleotide sequences against IMGT/GENE-DB human TR gene sequences. A later analysis assigned CDR3 sequences and most-parsimonious VDJ recombination scenarios with the TCRdist pipeline. A later analysis defined each TCR beta chain by its CDR3 amino acid sequence plus V-gene family, and excluded reads lacking a unique V-gene family. As a way to deal with suspected cross-contamination and a sequencing artifact, a later analysis dropped approximately 590 nucleotide sequences that were highly shared and had low generation probability. A later analysis calculated a clonal expansion index for each public chain from normalized within-repertoire ranks of inferred template counts. In a later analysis, generation probabilities were computed using a VDJ recombination model fitted to out-of-frame rearrangements, and the results were checked against IGoR. Hypergeometric tests were used in a later analysis to score TCR-TCR, TCR-HLA and TCR-CMV co-occurrence, with a repertoire-size bias correction applied to the TCR pairs. A later analysis estimated false discovery rates by permuting HLA or CMV assignments 20 times. In a later analysis, co-occurring TCRs were grouped using DBSCAN, with TCRdist sequence similarity added in when clustering inside HLA-allele-positive subsets. Repertoires with fewer than 30,000 or more than 120,000 public chains, plus five repertoires with anomalous nucleotide sharing, were excluded from co-occurrence clustering. What TCRdb holds here is the immuneACCESS table cut down to in-frame rearrangements. Part of the clones is not present; checked against another copy, under half of the missing clones reflect an unresolved V gene, and the others are unexplained. V and J calls and clone size are those listed in that table; D and trimming were worked out from the DNA. The data table for this sample lists around 65,000 clones. Jointly, the top ten make up about 16% of the sample.

Sequences MNHEY (CDR1) and SVGAGI (CDR2) are obtained from the germline V gene. The CDR3, from cysteine to phenylalanine, totals 13 residues. Just CDR3 DNA is preserved here, 39 bases in frame from base 1. The germline ends are 6 bases apart after V is trimmed by 6 bases and J by 1 base. In total, roughly 670 healthy bone marrow donors made up the cohort. At the time of sampling, every cohort member was nominally healthy, though immune exposures that went unrecorded were likely present. The donor was CMV seronegative and was included in the group of several hundred seronegative cohort members. A peripheral blood sample was collected from each donor, and TCR beta sequencing was performed on peripheral blood mononuclear cells. Genomic DNA was extracted from the blood cell samples with the Qiagen DNeasy Blood Extraction Kit. As concerns this clone: Its antigen is not yet known.

Sequenced sample: PBMCs. The sequence joins TRBV6-5 to TRBJ2-2, with the D gene uncertain. The TCR was taken from a boy aged 5-17 years in good health and CMV-seronegative. The CDR3 here reads CASRRENTGELFF. DNA sequence: TGTGCCAGCAGACGAGAGAACACCGGGGAGCTGTTTTTT.